This T cell receptor (beta chain) was captured by sequencing in a study of blood T cell repertoires in COVID-19. Overall study context: The samples span acute and convalescent COVID-19 from the United States, Italy and Spain. PBMCs, B-cell-depleted T cells, or T cells were the source of the cDNA or gDNA that made up the material.

Original processing notes: Reference gene primers were amplified, and this amplification served to estimate nucleated cell counts. This table comes from immunoSEQ multiplex PCR, and its TCRdb copy is limited to in-frame clones, with some not included. V and J calls and clone size are copied from that table; D and trimming were computed from the DNA. The profile covers about 210,000 clones, with 75% to 90% appearing a single time and around 4.8% taken by the ten largest. The CDR3 is 17 residues long. The V gene lost 0 bases and the J gene lost 1 base, with 15 bases spanning the gap. Germline V lookup: CDR1 LNHDA, CDR2 SQIVND (reference sequence).

The chain recombines TRBV19 with TRBJ1-1; D possibly corresponds to TRBD1 (5 bases). The sequencing input was peripheral blood. The origin of this receptor is a middle-aged woman with acute or convalescent COVID-19. Here the CDR3 reads CASSIDLSGVGNTEAFF. DNA for the CDR3: TGTGCCAGTAGTATAGATCTATCGGGGGTAGGGAACACTGAAGCTTTCTTT.